The present T cell receptor beta chain was sequenced within a study of identical twins. This clonotype was seen ten or more times. This CDR3 spans 16 amino acids. Germline values: CDR1 KGHDR, CDR2 SFDVKD. V lost 3 bases, J lost 2 bases, and 2 bases stayed unmatched. TCRdb used MiXCR to reprocess the 5' RACE reads, holding one entry per CDR3 protein. The sample has under 400,000 distinct CDR3 sequences, 8.5% to 10% seen once. The receptor comes from a woman aged 50 to 65 in good health. J is TRBJ2-1 and V is TRBV24-1; 11 bases agree with TRBD2. Sequenced: naive T cells sorted from blood. The CDR3, as DNA: TGTGCCACCAGTGATGCACTAGCGGGAGCCTACAATGAGCAGTTCTTC. Its protein is CATSDALAGAYNEQFF.